Listed below are T cell receptor beta chains from one sample, sequenced in a study of T cell responses to AZD1222 COVID-19 vaccine. Measured with immunoSEQ multiplex PCR; TCRdb has only the in-frame clones, and not every one. The data contain some 130,000 clones, 85% to 95% of them singletons. Sequences were derived from peripheral blood, sampled on day 0 of AZD1222 vaccination. The receptors originated from an adult in good health. The CDR3 runs from the conserved cysteine through the conserved F or W. Fields, in order: V gene, clone size, J gene, D gene, CDR3 DNA, CDR3 protein. A D gene is named only where the DNA matches it firmly. Some rows mark clone size as missing; the rest say once, few, many or name a class of expanded clone.

V: TRBV14; size: -; J: TRBJ1-4; D: -; DNA: TGTGCCAGCAGCCCAAATCGGGGGGGGACACTGTTTTTT; CDR3: CASSPNRGGTLFF
V: TRBV25-1; size: -; J: TRBJ2-1; D: -; DNA: TGTGCCAGCAGTGACAGGGGCCCCCACAATGAGCAGTTCTTC; CDR3: CASSDRGPHNEQFF
V: TRBV6-5; size: -; J: TRBJ2-2; D: -; DNA: TGTGCCAGCAGTTTCGGGGAGAACACCGGGGAGCTGTTTTTT; CDR3: CASSFGENTGELFF
V: TRBV9; size: -; J: TRBJ1-4; D: TRBD1; DNA: TGTGCCAGCAGCCCACCGGGACAGGCTAATGAAAAACTGTTTTTT; CDR3: CASSPPGQANEKLFF
V: TRBV5-1; size: -; J: TRBJ2-5; D: -; DNA: TGCGCCAGCAGCCCCGGAGGGGGCCAAGAGACCCAGTACTTC; CDR3: CASSPGGGQETQYF
V: TRBV11-2; size: -; J: TRBJ2-1; D: -; DNA: TGTGCCAGCAGCACTTTCCCTGTGGGAACTACCTATAGCTATGAGCAGTTCTTC; CDR3: CASSTFPVGTTYSYEQFF
V: TRBV7-8; size: once; J: TRBJ2-2; D: TRBD2; DNA: TGTGCCAGCAGCCTACCGGGACTAGATTTCGGTAACACCGGGGAGCTGTTTTTT; CDR3: CASSLPGLDFGNTGELFF
V: TRBV12-3/TRBV12-4; size: -; J: TRBJ2-2; D: -; DNA: TGTGCCAGCAGTAATCGTGGGGAGCTGTTTTTT; CDR3: CASSNRGELFF
V: TRBV24-1; size: few; J: TRBJ1-1; D: TRBD1; DNA: TGTGCCACCAGCACAGGGGGAAAAGCTTTCTTT; CDR3: CATSTGGKAFF
V: TRBV10-2; size: -; J: TRBJ2-7; D: -; DNA: TGCGCCAGCAGTGAGTATGCAGTAGGCGAGCAGTACTTC; CDR3: CASSEYAVGEQYF
V: TRBV9; size: -; J: TRBJ2-1; D: TRBD2; DNA: TGTGCCAGCAGCGTAGCGGGACTAGCGGGAAAGGGTGAGCAGTTCTTC; CDR3: CASSVAGLAGKGEQFF
V: TRBV27; size: -; J: TRBJ2-3; D: TRBD2; DNA: TGTGCCAGCAGTCAAGGACTAGCGGCAACCACAGATACGCAGTATTTT; CDR3: CASSQGLAATTDTQYF
V: TRBV10-3; size: -; J: TRBJ2-3; D: TRBD1; DNA: TGTGCCATCAGTGAACCTGCGGGGACAGGGGGCACAGATACGCAGTATTTT; CDR3: CAISEPAGTGGTDTQYF
V: TRBV19; size: -; J: TRBJ1-6; D: -; DNA: TGTGCCAGTAGTTCGCAGGGATTTGGGGATTCACCCCTCCACTTT; CDR3: CASSSQGFGDSPLHF
V: TRBV5-4; size: -; J: TRBJ1-6; D: -; DNA: TGTGCCAGCAGCATGGGACCCATTAATTCACCCCTCCACTTT; CDR3: CASSMGPINSPLHF
V: TRBV12-3/TRBV12-4; size: -; J: TRBJ1-5; D: -; DNA: TGTGCCAGCAGTTTGGGGGGGCGTCAGCCCCAGCATTTT; CDR3: CASSLGGRQPQHF
V: TRBV5-1; size: -; J: TRBJ1-2; D: -; DNA: TGCGCCAGCAGCTTGGGGGCCGGCGGCTACACCTTC; CDR3: CASSLGAGGYTF
V: TRBV5-1; size: -; J: TRBJ1-1; D: -; DNA: TGCGCCAGCAGCTCGAACACTGAAGCTTTCTTT; CDR3: CASSSNTEAFF
V: TRBV6-5; size: -; J: TRBJ2-2; D: -; DNA: TGTGCCAGCAGTTACAACACCGGGGAGCTGTTTTTT; CDR3: CASSYNTGELFF
V: TRBV6-1; size: -; J: TRBJ1-2; D: -; DNA: TGTGCCAGCAGTGAAGGACAGGCTAGCTACACCTTC; CDR3: CASSEGQASYTF
V: TRBV14; size: -; J: TRBJ2-1; D: TRBD2; DNA: TGTGCCAGCAGCCAAGTAGCGGGAGACAATGAGCAGTTCTTC; CDR3: CASSQVAGDNEQFF
V: TRBV12-5; size: -; J: TRBJ2-7; D: -; DNA: TGTGCTAGTGGTTTGGTACGACAGTTCTTATCCTACGAGCAGTACTTC; CDR3: CASGLVRQFLSYEQYF
V: TRBV14; size: once; J: TRBJ1-5; D: TRBD1; DNA: TGTGCCAGCAGCCAAGACTGGGGGACAGGGCTCAATCAGCCCCAGCATTTT; CDR3: CASSQDWGTGLNQPQHF
V: TRBV24-1; size: once; J: TRBJ1-4; D: -; DNA: TGTGCCACCAGTGATTCGGAGGACGCTGAAAAACTGTTTTTT; CDR3: CATSDSEDAEKLFF
V: TRBV5-1; size: -; J: TRBJ2-7; D: TRBD1; DNA: TGCGCCAGCAGCTACGGACAGGGATCATCCGAGCAGTACTTC; CDR3: CASSYGQGSSEQYF